Listed below are T cell receptor beta chains from one sample, sequenced in a study of T cell repertoires in cytomegalovirus infection. These receptors lack a known antigen. TCRdb reanalysed the reads using MiXCR and keeps one entry per CDR3 protein. The sample carries under 850,000 distinct CDR3 sequences, roughly 36% recorded once. The material sequenced was cultured PBMCs, taken from culture after CMV antigen stimulation. Receptors were obtained from a human donor in good health (CMV status not recorded). Some clones in this sample may be carry-over from other donors' samples. Each CDR3 is given with its conserved first and last residue. D genes are given only for firm matches. Size is stated for part of the rows, as once, few or many counts, or as a class when the clone is expanded.

TRBD2 TRBJ2-5 TRBV10-3 . CAISERREGETQYF TGTGCCATCAGTGAGAGGCGGGAGGGGGAGACCCAGTACTTC
. TRBJ1-5 TRBV19 few CASSTRQRSNQPQHF TGTGCCAGTAGTACCCGACAGCGTAGCAATCAGCCCCAGCATTTT
. TRBJ1-2 TRBV7-6 . CASSPQKVRGDRGYTF TGTGCCAGCAGCCCGCAAAAAGTGCGGGGAGACCGTGGCTACACCTTC
. TRBJ1-3 TRBV20-1 . CSAPDPGSAGNTIYF TGCAGTGCTCCCGACCCGGGATCGGCTGGAAACACCATATATTTT
TRBD2 TRBJ2-1 TRBV4-1 . CASSQVWGGSSYNEQFF TGCGCCAGCAGCCAGGTCTGGGGGGGAAGCTCCTACAATGAGCAGTTCTTC
TRBD2 TRBJ2-3 TRBV5-4 . CASSIAGRADTQYF TGTGCCAGCAGCATAGCGGGGAGGGCAGATACGCAGTATTTT
TRBD2 TRBJ2-3 TRBV12-3/TRBV12-4 few CASSLASGTSGSTDTQYF TGTGCCAGCAGTTTAGCCTCTGGGACTAGCGGGAGCACAGATACGCAGTATTTT
TRBD1 TRBJ1-1 TRBV7-2 many CASSSRPGQANTEAFF TGTGCCAGCAGCTCAAGACCGGGACAGGCGAACACTGAAGCTTTCTTT
. TRBJ2-1 TRBV5-6 . CASSSLHRVGEQFF TGTGCCAGCAGCTCATTACACAGGGTGGGCGAGCAGTTCTTC
. TRBJ1-2 TRBV7-9 . CASGWEDGYTF TGTGCCAGCGGATGGGAGGATGGCTACACCTTC
TRBD2 TRBJ2-1 TRBV4-2 . CASSQIAGNEQFF TGTGCCAGCAGCCAAATAGCGGGCAATGAGCAGTTCTTC
. TRBJ2-1 TRBV10-3 . CAISESDYFSYNEQFF TGTGCCATCAGTGAGTCGGACTACTTCTCCTACAATGAGCAGTTCTTC
. TRBJ2-1 TRBV12-3/TRBV12-4 . CASTQTSSYNEQFF TGTGCCAGCACCCAGACTTCCTCCTACAATGAGCAGTTCTTC
. TRBJ1-4 TRBV12-3/TRBV12-4 . CASSRGGVEKLFF TGTGCCAGCAGCCGCGGGGGGGTTGAAAAACTGTTTTTT
. TRBJ2-5 TRBV2 few CASSGSLETQYF TGTGCCAGCAGTGGGAGTTTGGAGACCCAGTACTTC
TRBD1 TRBJ1-1 TRBV28 . CASRAGGGTEAFF TGTGCCAGCAGAGCAGGGGGAGGGACTGAAGCTTTCTTT
TRBD2 TRBJ2-7 TRBV4-1 . CASSQGGGTSRYEQYF TGCGCCAGCAGCCAAGGAGGGGGGACTAGCAGGTACGAGCAGTACTTC